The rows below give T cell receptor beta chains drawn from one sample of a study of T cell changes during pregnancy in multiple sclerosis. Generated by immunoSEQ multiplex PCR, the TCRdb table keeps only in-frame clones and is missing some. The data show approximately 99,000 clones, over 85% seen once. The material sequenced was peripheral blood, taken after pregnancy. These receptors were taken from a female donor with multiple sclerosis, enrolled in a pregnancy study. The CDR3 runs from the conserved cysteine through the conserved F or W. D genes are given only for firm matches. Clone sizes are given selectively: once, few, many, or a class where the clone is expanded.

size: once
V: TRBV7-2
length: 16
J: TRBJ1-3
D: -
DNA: TGTGCCAGCAGCTTAGCGTCGGCAGGGGACGGAAACACCATATATTTT
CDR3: CASSLASAGDGNTIYF

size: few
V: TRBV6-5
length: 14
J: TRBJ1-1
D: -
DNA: TGTGCCAGCAGTTACTCGCGGGATGGTACTGAAGCTTTCTTT
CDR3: CASSYSRDGTEAFF

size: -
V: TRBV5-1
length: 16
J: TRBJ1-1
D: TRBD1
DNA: TGCGCCAGCAGCGTCAGACAGGGGGCGGAGGCCACTGAAGCTTTCTTT
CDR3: CASSVRQGAEATEAFF

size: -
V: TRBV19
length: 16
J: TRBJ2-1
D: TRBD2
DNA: TGTGCCAGTATCCCGACTAGCGGATCCTCCTACAATGAGCAGTTCTTC
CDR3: CASIPTSGSSYNEQFF

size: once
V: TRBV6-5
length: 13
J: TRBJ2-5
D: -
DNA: TGTGCCAGCAGAGGAGGGCCCCAAGAGACCCAGTACTTC
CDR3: CASRGGPQETQYF

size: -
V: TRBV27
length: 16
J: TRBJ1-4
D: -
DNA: TGTGCCAGCAGCCGGACATTCCGTACAACTAATGAAAAACTGTTTTTT
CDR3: CASSRTFRTTNEKLFF

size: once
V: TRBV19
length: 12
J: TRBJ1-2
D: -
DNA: TGTGCCAGTATGAGTCAAATCTATGGCTACACCTTC
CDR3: CASMSQIYGYTF

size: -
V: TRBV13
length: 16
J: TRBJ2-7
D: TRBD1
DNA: TGTGCCAGCAGCTTAGGCGGACAGGGGAAGGCGTACGAGCAGTACTTC
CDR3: CASSLGGQGKAYEQYF

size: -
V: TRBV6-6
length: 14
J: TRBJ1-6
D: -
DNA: TGTGCCAGCAGCGGGAACGGTCCGAATTCACCCCTCCACTTT
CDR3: CASSGNGPNSPLHF

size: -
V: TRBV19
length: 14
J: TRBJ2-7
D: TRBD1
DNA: TGTGCCAGTAGTATCCAGACAGGGTCCTACGAGCAGTACTTC
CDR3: CASSIQTGSYEQYF

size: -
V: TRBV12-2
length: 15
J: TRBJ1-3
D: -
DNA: TGTGCAAGTCGCTCCCCCCTTTACTCTGGAAACACCATATATTTT
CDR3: CASRSPLYSGNTIYF

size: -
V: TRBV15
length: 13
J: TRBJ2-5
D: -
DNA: TGTGCCACTGGGCCCTGGGACCAAGAGACCCAGTACTTC
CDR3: CATGPWDQETQYF

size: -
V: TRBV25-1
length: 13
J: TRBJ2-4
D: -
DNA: TGTGCCAGCAGTGAAAGGACATTCAGCATTCAGTACTTC
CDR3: CASSERTFSIQYF

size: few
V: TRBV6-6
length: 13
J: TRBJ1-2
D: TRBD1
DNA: TGTGCCAGCAGTCCAAGGACAGGGTTTGGCTACACCTTC
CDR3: CASSPRTGFGYTF

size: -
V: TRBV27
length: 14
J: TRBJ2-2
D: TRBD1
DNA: TGTGCCAGCAGTTTCTTAGGGGGCTACGGGGAGCTGTTTTTT
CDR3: CASSFLGGYGELFF

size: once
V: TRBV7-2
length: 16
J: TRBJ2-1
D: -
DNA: TGTGCCAGCAGCAGAGGACTATCCCTCGACTACAATGAGCAGTTCTTC
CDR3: CASSRGLSLDYNEQFF

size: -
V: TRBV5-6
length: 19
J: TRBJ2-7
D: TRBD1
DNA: TGTGCCAGCAGCGCAGCGACAGGGAAGTTGAGCACGAGCTCCTACGAGCAGTACTTC
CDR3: CASSAATGKLSTSSYEQYF

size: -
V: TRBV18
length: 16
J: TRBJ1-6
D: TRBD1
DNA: TGTGCCAGCTCACCATGGGGGGCAGGGGGTAATTCACCCCTCCACTTT
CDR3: CASSPWGAGGNSPLHF

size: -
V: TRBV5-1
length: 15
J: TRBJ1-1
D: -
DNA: TGCGCCAGCAGCACCGACGGGGTGGGGAACACTGAAGCTTTCTTT
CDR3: CASSTDGVGNTEAFF

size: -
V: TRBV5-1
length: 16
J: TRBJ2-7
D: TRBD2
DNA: TGCGCCAGCAGCCCACGAGCGGGAGGCCCTTCCTACGAGCAGTACTTC
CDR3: CASSPRAGGPSYEQYF

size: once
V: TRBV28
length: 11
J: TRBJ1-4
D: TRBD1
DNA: TGTGCCAGCAGTAAGACAGGGGAACTGTTTTTT
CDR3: CASSKTGELFF

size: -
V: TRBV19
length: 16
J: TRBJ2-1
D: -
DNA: TGTGCCAGTAGCCCCGGGTCTCTCGCCTCCTACAATGAGCAGTTCTTC
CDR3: CASSPGSLASYNEQFF

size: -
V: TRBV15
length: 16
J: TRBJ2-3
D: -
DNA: TGTGCCACCAGCAGAGACGCAGCGGGACACACAGATACGCAGTATTTT
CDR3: CATSRDAAGHTDTQYF

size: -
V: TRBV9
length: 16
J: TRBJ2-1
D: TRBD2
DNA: TGTGCCAGCAGCGTAGGTTCTAGCGGGAGACTAAATGAGCAGTTCTTC
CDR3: CASSVGSSGRLNEQFF

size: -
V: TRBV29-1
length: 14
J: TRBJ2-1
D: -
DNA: TGCAGCGATTCGGGTTGGGGCCAAAACAATGAGCAGTTCTTC
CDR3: CSDSGWGQNNEQFF

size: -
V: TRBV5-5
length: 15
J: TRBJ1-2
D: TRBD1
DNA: TGTGCCAGCAGCTTGGACAGGGGGCCGGGCTATGGCTACACCTTC
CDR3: CASSLDRGPGYGYTF

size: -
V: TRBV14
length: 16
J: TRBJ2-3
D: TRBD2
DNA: TGTGCCAGCAGCCAAGCTGGGACTAGGTTTTCGGATACGCAGTATTTT
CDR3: CASSQAGTRFSDTQYF

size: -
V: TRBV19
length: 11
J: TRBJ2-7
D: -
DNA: TGTGCCAGTAGCCAGGCCTACGAGCAGTACTTC
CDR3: CASSQAYEQYF

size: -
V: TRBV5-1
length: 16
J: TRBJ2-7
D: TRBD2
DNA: TGCGCCAGCAGCTTGTTGTCTAGCGGGCTTACCTACGAGCAGTACTTC
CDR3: CASSLLSSGLTYEQYF

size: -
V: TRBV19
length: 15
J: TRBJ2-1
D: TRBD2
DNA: TGTGCCAGTAGTATTGGGGCTAGCGGGAGTACTGAGCAGTTCTTC
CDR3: CASSIGASGSTEQFF

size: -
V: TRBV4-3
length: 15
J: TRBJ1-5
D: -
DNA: TGCGCCAGCAGCCAAGATAATGGAGGTAATCAGCCCCAGCATTTT
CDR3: CASSQDNGGNQPQHF

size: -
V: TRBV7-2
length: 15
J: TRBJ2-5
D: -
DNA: TGTGCCAGCAGCTTAGGGGGCAGGGCAGCGGAGACCCAGTACTTC
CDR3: CASSLGGRAAETQYF

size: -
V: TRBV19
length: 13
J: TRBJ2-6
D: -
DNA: TGTGCCAGTAGTATAATAGGGGCCAACGTCCTGACTTTC
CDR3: CASSIIGANVLTF

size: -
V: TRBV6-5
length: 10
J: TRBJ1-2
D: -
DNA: TGTGCCAGCAGCCGCGATGGCTACACCTTC
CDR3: CASSRDGYTF

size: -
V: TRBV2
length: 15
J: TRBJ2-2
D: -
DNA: TGTGCCAGCAGTGAAGCCAGGGTAGGAGCCGGGGAGCTGTTTTTT
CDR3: CASSEARVGAGELFF

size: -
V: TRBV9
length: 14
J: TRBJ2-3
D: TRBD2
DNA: TGTGCCAGCAGCGTAGGTAGCGGGCGAGATACGCAGTATTTT
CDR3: CASSVGSGRDTQYF

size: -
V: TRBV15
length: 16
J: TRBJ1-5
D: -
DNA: TGTGCCACCAGCAGAGACGGGGGAGGAGGCAATCAGCCCCAGCATTTT
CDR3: CATSRDGGGGNQPQHF

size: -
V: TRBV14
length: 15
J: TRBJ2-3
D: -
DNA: TGTGCCAGCAGCCAAGGCGGATCTAGCACAGATACGCAGTATTTT
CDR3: CASSQGGSSTDTQYF

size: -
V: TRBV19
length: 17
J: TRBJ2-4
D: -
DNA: TGTGCCAGTACCCCTGAGGCGGGTCCACTAGCCAAAAACATTCAGTACTTC
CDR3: CASTPEAGPLAKNIQYF

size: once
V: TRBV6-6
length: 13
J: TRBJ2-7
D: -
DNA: TGTGCCAGCAGCCCCCCGAACGGGGGCGAGCAGTACTTC
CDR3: CASSPPNGGEQYF

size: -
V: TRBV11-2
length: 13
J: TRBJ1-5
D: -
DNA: TGTGCCAGCAGCTTGGGGGCCGGGCAGCCCCAGCATTTT
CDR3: CASSLGAGQPQHF

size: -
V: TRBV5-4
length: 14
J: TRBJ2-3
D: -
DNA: TGTGCCAGCAGCTTGACTACTAGGACAGATACGCAGTATTTT
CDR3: CASSLTTRTDTQYF

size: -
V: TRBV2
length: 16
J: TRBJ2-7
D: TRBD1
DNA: TGTGCCAGCAGTGAATGGGGACAGGGCGAGACCTACGAGCAGTACTTC
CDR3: CASSEWGQGETYEQYF

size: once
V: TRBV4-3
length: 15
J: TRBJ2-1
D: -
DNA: TGCGCCAGCAGCCAAGAAGACAGAGTAGACAATGAGCAGTTCTTC
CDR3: CASSQEDRVDNEQFF

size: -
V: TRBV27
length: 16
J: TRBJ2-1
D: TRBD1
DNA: TGTGCCAGCAGTTTAATCGGGACAGTGGGAATCGGGGAGCAGTTCTTC
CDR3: CASSLIGTVGIGEQFF

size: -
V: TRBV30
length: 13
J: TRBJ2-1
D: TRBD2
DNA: TGTGCCTGGGATAGCGGGACTTACAATGAGCAGTTCTTC
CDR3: CAWDSGTYNEQFF

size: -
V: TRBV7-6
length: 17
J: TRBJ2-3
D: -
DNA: TGTGCCAGCAGCTTAGGTGGAGGGGTCAGGAGCACAGATACGCAGTATTTT
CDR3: CASSLGGGVRSTDTQYF

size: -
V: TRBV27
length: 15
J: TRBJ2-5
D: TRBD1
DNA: TGTGCCAGCAGCCCTCTCGACAGGGCAAAAGAGACCCAGTACTTC
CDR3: CASSPLDRAKETQYF